This T cell receptor beta chain was recovered during a study of shared clonotypes between healthy human individuals. Across the whole study: There were three CD4 naive, three CD4 memory, two CD8 naive and one CD8 memory plates per donor. Study-level findings and limits: Naive subsets generally had larger estimated richness than memory subsets.

Here immunoSEQ multiplex PCR was the method, and the copy in TCRdb shows in-frame clones only, minus some. The table shows 1 million to 1.2 million clones, with around three quarters occurring only once. For this clone: Its antigen is not identified.

The CDR3 has 15 residues. Per the germline V gene, CDR1 is GTSNPN and CDR2 is SVGIG (reference sequence). The V and J ends lost 5 bases and 4 bases, in that order; junction bases with no gene match: 8. Sequenced material: memory CD4+ T cells from PBMCs. Indicated subset: CD45RA-negative fraction. The receptor comes from a man between 18 and 35 years old in good health. Some clones in this sample may be carry-over from other donors' samples. V and J are TRBV30 and TRBJ2-2; 9 bases match TRBD2. This CDR3 reads CAWADIAGVTGELFF. CDR3 sequence (DNA): TGTGCCTGGGCGGATATAGCGGGAGTCACCGGGGAGCTGTTTTTT.